The sequence of this T cell receptor beta chain was determined in a study of OX40 agonist ivuxolimab in advanced cancers. Background on the study: The dose-escalation group included hepatocellular carcinoma, melanoma, renal cell carcinoma and head and neck cancer. With a range of 23 to 79, age averaged approximately 55 years, and around 80% were male.

TCRdb's copy holds only in-frame clones and misses some; the assay was immunoSEQ multiplex PCR. Among about 81,000 clones listed, roughly 91% were seen once. This CDR3 spans 13 amino acids. Germline-derived CDR1 and CDR2 are MNHNS and SASEGT. V dropped 5 bases and J dropped 4 bases, with 11 bases sitting between them. Exclusion of a patient followed from autoimmune disease history or systemic immunosuppression. This clonotype was obtained from an adult with an advanced solid tumor such as melanoma, head and neck, liver or kidney cancer. The chain joins TRBV6-1 to TRBJ1-2, with D perhaps TRBD1 (5 bases). Sequencing used CD4+ or CD8+ T cells sorted from blood, obtained in a trial of the OX40 agonist ivuxolimab. This CDR3 is CASSFDSFYGYTF. In nucleotides, the CDR3 is TGTGCCAGCAGTTTTGACAGCTTCTATGGCTACACCTTC.